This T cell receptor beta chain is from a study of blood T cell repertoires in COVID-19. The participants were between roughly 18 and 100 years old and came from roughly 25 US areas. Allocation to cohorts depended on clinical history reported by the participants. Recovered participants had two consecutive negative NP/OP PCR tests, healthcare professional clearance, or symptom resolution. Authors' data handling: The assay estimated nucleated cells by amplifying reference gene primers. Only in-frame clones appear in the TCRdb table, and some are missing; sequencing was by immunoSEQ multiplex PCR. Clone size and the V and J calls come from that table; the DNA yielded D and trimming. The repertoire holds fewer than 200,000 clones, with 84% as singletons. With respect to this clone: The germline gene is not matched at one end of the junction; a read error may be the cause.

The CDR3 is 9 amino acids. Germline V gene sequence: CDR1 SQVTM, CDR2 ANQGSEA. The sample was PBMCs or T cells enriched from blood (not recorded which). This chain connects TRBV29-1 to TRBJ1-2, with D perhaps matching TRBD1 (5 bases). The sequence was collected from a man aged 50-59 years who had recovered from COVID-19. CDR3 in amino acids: CSVDQGGNF. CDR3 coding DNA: TGCAGCGTTGACCAGGGAGGAAACTTC.